The rows below give T cell receptor beta chains drawn from one sample of a study of cytomegalovirus exposure and HLA in healthy donors. The repertoire was sequenced with immunoSEQ multiplex PCR; TCRdb's copy has only in-frame clones and lacks some. This repertoire shows some 110,000 clones, around two thirds found once; its top ten account for more than 6.5%. Sequencing input: PBMCs. The receptors derive from a woman in her thirties or forties in good health and CMV-seropositive. The CDR3 runs from the conserved cysteine through the conserved F or W. A D gene is named only where the DNA matches it firmly. Only some rows state a clone size, as once, few, many or a class for expanded clones.

d_gene,abundance,v_gene,j_gene,CDR3aa,CDR3nt
NA,NA,TRBV6-4,TRBJ1-2,CASSDSNGGGYGYTF,TGTGCCAGCAGTGACTCGAATGGGGGGGGCTATGGCTACACCTTC
NA,NA,TRBV27,TRBJ1-1,CASSLYGPSTEAFF,TGTGCCAGCAGTTTATATGGTCCTAGTACTGAAGCTTTCTTT
TRBD2,NA,TRBV10-1,TRBJ2-1,CASSESSGTSSCEQFF,TGCGCCAGCAGTGAGTCCTCCGGGACTAGCAGTTGTGAGCAGTTCTTC
TRBD1,NA,TRBV30,TRBJ1-5,CAWSVWRQGVNQPQHF,TGTGCCTGGAGTGTTTGGAGACAGGGGGTCAATCAGCCCCAGCATTTT
TRBD1,NA,TRBV19,TRBJ1-5,CASSIDLWDRGENQPQHF,TGTGCCAGTAGTATAGATCTCTGGGACAGGGGTGAGAATCAGCCCCAGCATTTT
NA,few,TRBV7-9,TRBJ1-1,CSSSAPGQEAFF,TGTTCCAGCAGCGCCCCGGGACAAGAAGCTTTCTTT
NA,NA,TRBV5-1,TRBJ2-3,CASSNLQGGDTQYF,TGCGCCAGCAGCAATTTACAGGGAGGGGATACGCAGTATTTT
NA,few,TRBV6-6,TRBJ2-3,CASSYRLGTDTQYF,TGTGCCAGCAGTTACCGACTAGGCACAGATACGCAGTATTTT
NA,NA,TRBV10-1,TRBJ2-4,CASSEGGMAKNIQYF,TGCGCCAGCAGTGAAGGGGGTATGGCCAAAAACATTCAGTACTTC
NA,NA,TRBV6-1,TRBJ1-1,CASSPFAETEAFF,TGTGCCAGCAGTCCCTTCGCAGAAACTGAAGCTTTCTTT
NA,NA,TRBV30,TRBJ2-7,CAWIFRDCYEQYF,TGTGCCTGGATCTTCCGGGACTGCTACGAGCAGTACTTC
NA,NA,TRBV5-1,TRBJ1-1,CASSLEQGNTEAFF,TGCGCCAGCAGCTTGGAACAGGGGAACACTGAAGCTTTCTTT
NA,once,TRBV11-2,TRBJ1-1,CASSTIQGSVNTEAFF,TGTGCCAGCAGCACAATTCAGGGGAGCGTGAACACTGAAGCTTTCTTT
NA,NA,TRBV4-1,TRBJ2-5,CASSQDPAESETQYF,TGCGCCAGCAGCCAAGATCCAGCGGAGTCAGAGACCCAGTACTTC
TRBD1,few,TRBV5-1,TRBJ1-1,CASSFGQGGEAFF,TGCGCCAGCAGCTTCGGGCAGGGGGGTGAAGCTTTCTTT
TRBD1,NA,TRBV28,TRBJ2-7,CASNTGTGVLEQYF,TGTGCCAGCAACACCGGGACAGGCGTACTCGAGCAGTACTTC
NA,few,TRBV5-6,TRBJ2-5,CASSSVGAQETQYF,TGTGCCAGCAGCTCGGTTGGAGCCCAAGAGACCCAGTACTTC
TRBD1,NA,TRBV4-1,TRBJ2-7,CASSQDLQGADEQYF,TGCGCCAGCAGCCAAGATCTACAGGGGGCCGACGAGCAGTACTTC
TRBD1,NA,TRBV6-6,TRBJ1-2,CASRTGTVYGYTF,TGTGCCAGCAGGACCGGGACAGTTTATGGCTACACCTTC
NA,NA,TRBV28,TRBJ1-4,CASTEPGLSNEKLFF,TGTGCCAGCACCGAACCGGGACTGAGTAATGAAAAACTGTTTTTT
TRBD1,few,TRBV28,TRBJ1-5,CASSLWTGDPNQPQHF,TGTGCCAGCAGTTTATGGACAGGGGATCCTAATCAGCCCCAGCATTTT
TRBD2,medium-sized,TRBV4-1,TRBJ2-7,CASSQDRGGFGYEQYF,TGCGCCAGCAGCCAAGATCGCGGGGGATTCGGTTACGAGCAGTACTTC
TRBD2,NA,TRBV5-4,TRBJ2-1,CASSPGLAGPGSYNEQFF,TGTGCCAGCAGCCCGGGACTAGCGGGGCCCGGGTCCTACAATGAGCAGTTCTTC
NA,NA,TRBV30,TRBJ1-2,CAWSPVGRGSGYTF,TGTGCCTGGAGTCCGGTTGGACGGGGGAGTGGCTACACCTTC
TRBD1,NA,TRBV5-1,TRBJ1-1,CASSLGGLTGGKMNTEAFF,TGCGCCAGCAGCTTGGGCGGCTTGACAGGGGGGAAAATGAACACTGAAGCTTTCTTT
TRBD1,NA,TRBV15,TRBJ1-1,CATSRDWDSEAFF,TGTGCCACCAGCAGAGATTGGGACAGTGAAGCTTTCTTT
NA,NA,TRBV29-1,TRBJ2-7,CSVGGRIHEQYF,TGCAGCGTTGGAGGTAGAATCCACGAGCAGTACTTC
TRBD1,NA,TRBV30,TRBJ2-7,CAWSLGRGKSEQYF,TGTGCCTGGAGTCTTGGCAGGGGGAAATCCGAGCAGTACTTC
NA,few,TRBV6-1,TRBJ1-1,CASRDSYTEAFF,TGTGCCAGCAGGGACAGCTACACTGAAGCTTTCTTT
NA,NA,TRBV11-3,TRBJ1-1,CASSLDQWEGRTEAFF,TGTGCCAGCAGCTTAGATCAATGGGAGGGCAGGACTGAAGCTTTCTTT
TRBD2,once,TRBV7-2,TRBJ2-7,CASSLEREMREQYF,TGTGCCAGCAGCTTGGAGCGGGAGATGCGTGAGCAGTACTTC
NA,many,TRBV5-1,TRBJ1-1,CASRGQENTEAFF,TGCGCCAGCAGGGGGCAGGAGAACACTGAAGCTTTCTTT
NA,NA,TRBV7-3,TRBJ1-1,CASSLTAGSRDTEAFF,TGTGCCAGCAGCTTGACCGCGGGCAGCCGTGACACTGAAGCTTTCTTT
NA,NA,TRBV30,TRBJ1-4,CAWKNGAYEKLFF,TGTGCCTGGAAAAATGGGGCCTACGAAAAACTGTTTTTT
TRBD1,NA,TRBV5-1,TRBJ1-6,CASRTGDPTSPLHF,TGCGCCAGCAGAACAGGGGACCCCACTTCACCCCTCCACTTT
NA,few,TRBV30,TRBJ1-3,CAWSGQLGNTIYF,TGTGCCTGGAGTGGACAACTTGGAAACACCATATATTTT
NA,few,TRBV5-1,TRBJ1-1,CASSLGVGGMNTEAFF,TGCGCCAGCAGCTTGGGAGTAGGAGGGATGAACACTGAAGCTTTCTTT
NA,NA,TRBV14,TRBJ2-5,CASSQSGPYQETQYF,TGTGCCAGCAGCCAAAGCGGACCCTATCAAGAGACCCAGTACTTC
NA,NA,TRBV6-1,TRBJ1-4,CASKQGGTNEKLFF,TGTGCCAGCAAACAGGGCGGAACTAATGAAAAACTGTTTTTT
TRBD1,few,TRBV9,TRBJ2-5,CASSVEQGVRETQYF,TGTGCCAGCAGCGTAGAACAGGGGGTAAGGGAGACCCAGTACTTC
NA,NA,TRBV20-1,TRBJ2-1,CSARAYNEQFF,TGCAGTGCTAGAGCTTACAATGAGCAGTTCTTC
TRBD2,NA,TRBV6-1,TRBJ2-3,CAAMAAGGRSRTQYF,TGTGCCGCCATGGCCGCGGGCGGGAGATCTCGGACGCAGTATTTT
NA,NA,TRBV9,TRBJ2-7,CASSAGDSGRRDEQYF,TGTGCCAGCAGCGCAGGGGACAGCGGGCGACGGGACGAGCAGTACTTC
TRBD2,NA,TRBV7-9,TRBJ2-5,CASSLVRSSGSYGQETQYF,TGTGCCAGCAGCTTAGTGAGGTCCAGCGGGAGTTACGGCCAAGAGACCCAGTACTTC
NA,few,TRBV7-9,TRBJ1-2,CASSLGGSVDYGYTF,TGTGCCAGCAGTCTCGGAGGCTCGGTCGACTATGGCTACACCTTC
TRBD1,NA,TRBV6-6,TRBJ2-3,CASSSGQGADTQYF,TGTGCCAGCAGTTCCGGACAGGGCGCAGATACGCAGTATTTT
NA,NA,TRBV7-7,TRBJ2-3,CASSSRVTDTQYF,TGTGCTAGCAGCTCCAGGGTCACAGATACGCAGTATTTT
NA,few,TRBV30,TRBJ1-2,CAWSGASYGYTF,TGTGCCTGGAGTGGGGCCTCGTATGGCTACACCTTC
NA,NA,TRBV9,TRBJ1-1,CASSVGGPNTEAFF,TGTGCCAGCAGCGTAGGGGGCCCGAACACTGAAGCTTTCTTT
NA,NA,TRBV27,TRBJ1-6,CASSFGGFGDSPLHF,TGTGCCAGCAGTTTCGGAGGGTTTGGGGATTCACCCCTCCACTTT
NA,few,TRBV6-1,TRBJ1-5,CASLLGGSYQPQHF,TGTGCCAGCCTTCTGGGGGGTAGTTATCAGCCCCAGCATTTT
NA,few,TRBV6-5,TRBJ1-1,CASSHPTGTEAFF,TGTGCCAGCAGTCACCCCACAGGGACTGAAGCTTTCTTT
TRBD1,NA,TRBV18,TRBJ2-3,CASSPTGTGSTDTQYF,TGTGCCAGCTCACCGACCGGGACAGGGAGCACAGATACGCAGTATTTT
NA,few,TRBV7-3,TRBJ1-1,CASSLTRNTEAFF,TGTGCCAGCAGCTTAACGCGGAACACTGAAGCTTTCTTT